One sample yielded the 10 T cell receptor beta chains listed below, sequenced in a study of early T cells in non-severe SARS-CoV-2 infection. TCRdb recomputed calls from the 5' RACE reads with MiXCR, one row per CDR3 protein. This sample carries around 49,000 distinct CDR3 sequences, roughly 10% of them seen once, and the ten largest clones take 20% to 25%. The sample taken for sequencing was whole blood. These receptors were obtained from an adult who was a healthcare worker with PCR-confirmed SARS-CoV-2 infection or an uninfected control (not recorded which).

The chain combines TRBV3-1 with TRBJ1-1; no reliable D call. The germline V gene has CDR1 LGHDT and CDR2 YNNKEL (reference sequence). CDR3 length: 11 amino acids. V lost 0 bases and J lost 11, with 7 bases in between. The CDR3: CASSQDRYAFF. The DNA of the CDR3 is TGTGCCAGCAGCCAAGATAGGTATGCTTTCTTT.

The table lists this clonotype with many counts. The DNA for the CDR3 is TGTGCCAGCAGTGAACTGGCGGGAGCCGGCTACAATGAGCAGTTCTTC. Amino acid sequence: CASSELAGAGYNEQFF. The chain links TRBV2 to TRBJ2-1, with TRBD2 matching over 7 bases. CDR1 SNHLY and CDR2 FYNNEI come from the germline V gene. After removal of 2 bases from V and 3 bases from J, the junction contained 7 bases not matched to a gene. This CDR3 is 16 amino acids long. The full variable domain, its missing parts supplied by reference TRBV2 and TRBJ2-1, is EPEVTQTPSHQVTQMGQEVILRCVPISNHLYFYWYRQILGQKVEFLVSFYNNEISEKSEIFDDQFSVERPDGSNFTLKIRSTKLEDSAMYFCASSELAGAGYNEQFFGPGTRLTVL.

This clonotype was counted between two and nine times. The chain has TRBV7-8 and TRBJ1-6; TRBD1 matches 9 bases. J was trimmed by 7 bases and V by 4 bases; bases with no gene match: 5. The CDR3 length is 15 residues. The germline V gene encodes CDR1 SGHVS and CDR2 FQNEAQ. CDR3 sequence: CASSYRTGANSPLHF. The CDR3 DNA follows: TGTGCCAGCAGCTATCGGACAGGGGCCAATTCACCCCTCCACTTT.

This clonotype turned up a few times. The rearrangement links TRBV24-1 to TRBJ2-1; a possible D gene is TRBD1 (5 bases). The CDR3 has 14 residues. V lost 4 bases and J lost 5, with 11 bases in between. Germline V CDR1 and CDR2: KGHDR, SFDVKD. The CDR3 DNA reads TGTGCCACCAGTGACAGGGCGCGAGACAATGAGCAGTTCTTC. Its protein is CATSDRARDNEQFF.

This clonotype was observed many times. The V gene is TRBV29-1, the J gene TRBJ2-7; D is uncertain. This CDR3 region has 14 residues. CDR1 and CDR2 from the germline V gene are SQVTM and ANQGSEA. Trimming stripped 4 bases from V and 4 bases from J, with 17 bases between. For the CDR3, the DNA is TGCAGCGTTGTGAATAGTCAATTGTATTACGAGCAGTACTTC. Its translation is CSVVNSQLYYEQYF.

The V and J genes are TRBV9 and TRBJ1-6; TRBD1 is a possible D gene (5 bases). The ends were cut back, 3 bases at V and 10 bases at J, with 17 bases in the middle. Germline V gene lookup returns CDR1 SGDLS and CDR2 YYNGEE. This CDR3 region has 15 residues. CDR3 bases: TGTGCCAGCAGCGAGGAGACAGCCCGGGGGTCACCCCTCCACTTT. Its protein product is CASSEETARGSPLHF.

The chain links TRBV28 to TRBJ2-7; 12 bases agree with TRBD2. V trimming: 4 bases; J trimming: 6 bases; junction bases outside the gene matches: 4. Germline CDR1 reads MDHEN; CDR2 reads SYDVKM. The CDR3 totals 14 residues. In nucleotides, the CDR3 is TGTGCCAGCAGTTCTAGCGGGAGGGTCCCCGAGCAGTACTTC. As protein: CASSSSGRVPEQYF.

J is TRBJ1-1 and V is TRBV24-1; D unclear. The CDR3 runs 13 residues. The V gene lost 4 bases and the J gene lost 6 bases, with 11 bases spanning the gap. The germline V gene encodes CDR1 KGHDR and CDR2 SFDVKD. Here the CDR3 DNA reads TGTGCCACCAGTGACCCCGGTCTGCCTGAAGCTTTCTTT. This encodes CATSDPGLPEAFF.

The gene calls are TRBV7-3 and TRBJ2-5, with D unclear. Trimming shortened V by 2 bases and J by 3 bases, and 13 bases separated the two germline ends. Looked up from germline, CDR1 is SGHTA and CDR2 is FQGTGA. The CDR3 consists of 15 residues. In nucleotides, the CDR3 is TGTGCCAGCAGCTTAGGCCCTGGGATCAAAGAGACCCAGTACTTC. Encoded protein: CASSLGPGIKETQYF. Complete variable domain (other parts from reference TRBV7-3 and TRBJ2-5): GAGVSQTPSNKVTEKGKYVELRCDPISGHTALYWYRQSLGQGPEFLIYFQGTGAADDSGLPNDRFFAVRPEGSVSTLKIQRTERGDSAVYLCASSLGPGIKETQYFGPGTRLLVL.

This clonotype turned up a few times. The chain employs TRBV12-3 or TRBV12-4 and TRBJ1-2; D perhaps matches TRBD1 (6 bases). V lost 4 bases to trimming and J lost 4 bases, with 10 bases between them. This CDR3 is built from 13 residues. CDR3 residues: CASSWGQAYGYTF. The CDR3 nucleotides read TGTGCCAGCAGTTGGGGACAAGCCTATGGCTACACCTTC.